The sequence of this T cell receptor (beta chain) was determined in a study of shared clonotypes between healthy human individuals. Germline V gene lookup returns CDR1 SGHVS and CDR2 FQNEAQ. Deletions cut 7 bases from V and 8 bases from J, with 17 bases between. This CDR3 contains 13 residues. Measured with immunoSEQ multiplex PCR; TCRdb has only the in-frame clones, and not every one. Of around 1,900,000 clones in the sample, 85% to 95% were seen once. It was CD45RO-negative cells, positively selected for CCR7, that made up naive CD8 cells, with terminally differentiated effector memory CD45RA+ cells excluded. The donor population consisted of healthy HIV-negative adults with no recent acute infections or vaccinations.

Sequences were obtained from naive CD8+ T cells from PBMCs. This TCR came from a man between 18 and 29 years old in good health. Some clones in this sample may be carry-over from other donors' samples. The V gene is TRBV7-8, the J gene TRBJ1-1, with a possible D match to TRBD1 (6 bases). CDR3 in amino acids: CASTYWGAAEAFF. The CDR3 DNA reads as TGTGCCAGCACCTACTGGGGGGCGGCCGAAGCTTTCTTT.